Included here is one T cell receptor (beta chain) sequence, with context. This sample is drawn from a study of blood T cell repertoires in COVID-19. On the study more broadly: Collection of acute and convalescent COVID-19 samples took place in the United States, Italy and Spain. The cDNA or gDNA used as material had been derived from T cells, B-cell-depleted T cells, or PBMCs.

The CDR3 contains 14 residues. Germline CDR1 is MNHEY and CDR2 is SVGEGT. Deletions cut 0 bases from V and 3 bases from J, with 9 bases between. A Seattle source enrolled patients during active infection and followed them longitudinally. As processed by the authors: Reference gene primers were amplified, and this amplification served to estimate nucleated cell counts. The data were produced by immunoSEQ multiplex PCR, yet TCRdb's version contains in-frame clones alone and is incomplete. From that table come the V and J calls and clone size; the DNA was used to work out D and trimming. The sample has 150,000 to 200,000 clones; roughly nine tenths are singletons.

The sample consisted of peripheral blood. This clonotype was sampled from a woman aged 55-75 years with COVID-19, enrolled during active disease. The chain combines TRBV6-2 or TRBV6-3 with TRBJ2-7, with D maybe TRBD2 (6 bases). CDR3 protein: CASSYSGGNYEQYF. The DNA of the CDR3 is TGTGCCAGCAGTTACTCTGGCGGGAACTACGAGCAGTACTTC.